A single sample is the source of the 23 T cell receptor beta chains below, sequenced in a study of shared clonotypes between healthy human individuals. Only CD45RO-negative cells positively selected for CCR7 counted as naive CD8 cells, so terminally differentiated effector memory CD45RA+ cells were excluded. Repertoires were generated with immunoSEQ multiplex PCR, while TCRdb's copy carries only in-frame clones and drops some. The sample holds 2 million to 2.5 million clones, about 95% seen once. Sequencing was carried out using naive CD8+ T cells sorted from blood. These receptors all stem from a young man in good health.

As concerns this clone: Other DNA sequences in the sample encode the same CDR3. The rearrangement joins TRBV6-4 to TRBJ2-1, with TRBD1 identical over 7 bases. The V segment lost 2 bases and the J segment 7 bases; nucleotides outside the gene matches: 5. Germline V lookup: CDR1 MRHNA, CDR2 SNTAGT. The CDR3 contains 14 residues. The CDR3 coding sequence is TGTGCCAGCAGTGACCTGGCAGGGGGAAATGAGCAGTTCTTC. This translates into CASSDLAGGNEQFF.

This clone was observed a few times. The rearrangement links TRBV30 to TRBJ1-1; a weak D match, TRBD1 (5 bases). V lost 4 bases to trimming and J lost 1 base, with 13 bases between them. The germline V gene has CDR1 GTSNPN and CDR2 SVGIG (reference sequence). This CDR3 is 14 amino acids long. The CDR3 sequence is CAWTLGLGNTEAFF. The CDR3 DNA follows: TGTGCCTGGACCTTGGGGCTCGGGAACACTGAAGCTTTCTTT.

V usage is TRBV15 and J usage is TRBJ1-2, with TRBD1 identical over 7 bases. Germline assignment: CDR1 LNHNV and CDR2 YYDKDF (reference sequence). V gave up 5 bases and J gave up 3 bases; unmatched junction bases: 18. The CDR3 sequence is 18 residues long. CDR3 DNA: TGTGCCACCAGCGGGGTCCCCCCAGGGGGGCACGATGACTATGGCTACACCTTC. Translating it yields CATSGVPPGGHDDYGYTF.

The genes are TRBV13 and TRBJ2-1; possibly TRBD1 for D (5 bases). The CDR3 covers 14 residues. Germline CDR1 PRHDT, CDR2 FYEKMQ (reference sequence). V lost 5 bases and J 7 bases, leaving 15 bases between the germline ends. DNA of the CDR3: TGTGCCAGCAGCGACAGAGTCTCCGTGAATGAGCAGTTCTTC. Its protein is CASSDRVSVNEQFF.

This chain uses TRBV30 with TRBJ2-7; D uncertain. The CDR3 is made up of 12 amino acids. Germline V gene data show CDR1 as GTSNPN and CDR2 as SVGIG (reference sequence). V was cut by 5 bases and J by 6 bases, with 14 bases left in between. This CDR3 reads CAWGLPSAEQYF. DNA of the CDR3: TGTGCCTGGGGGTTACCCTCAGCCGAGCAGTACTTC. Based on the CDR3 plus reference TRBV30 and TRBJ2-7, the full variable domain is SQTIHQWPATLVQPVGSPLSLECTVEGTSNPNLYWYRQAAGRGLQLLFYSVGIGQISSEVPQNLSASRPQDRQFILSSKKLLLSDSGFYLCAWGLPSAEQYFGPGTRLTVT.

This clone has a handful of counts. This sequence joins TRBV9 and TRBJ2-2, with D unclear. The CDR3 sequence is 13 residues long. Per the germline V gene, CDR1 is SGDLS and CDR2 is YYNGEE. V was cut by 7 bases and J by 0 bases, with 7 bases left in between. CDR3 in amino acids: CASGQSNTGELFF. For the CDR3, the DNA is TGTGCCAGCGGGCAGTCGAACACCGGGGAGCTGTTTTTT.

The rearrangement uses TRBV28 and TRBJ2-1; 8 bases are a match to TRBD2. Germline-derived CDR1 and CDR2 are MDHEN and SYDVKM. V shed 6 bases and J 2 bases; nucleotides not matched to a gene: 6. There are 15 residues in the CDR3. CDR3 DNA sequence: TGTGCCAGCAGGACTGCGGGGGGACCCTACAATGAGCAGTTCTTC. Amino acid sequence: CASRTAGGPYNEQFF. The full variable domain, its missing parts supplied by reference TRBV28 and TRBJ2-1, is DVKVTQSSRYLVKRTGEKVFLECVQDMDHENMFWYRQDPGLGLRLIYFSYDVKMKEKGDIPEGYSVSREKKERFSLILESASTNQTSMYLCASRTAGGPYNEQFFGPGTRLTVL.

This chain uses TRBV28 with TRBJ1-2; TRBD1 matches 11 bases. This CDR3 has 14 residues. V was pared by 6 bases and J by 5 bases, with 5 bases of the junction left unmatched. The germline CDR1 and CDR2 sequences are MDHEN and SYDVKM. CDR3 sequence: CASSDGQGAYGYTF. CDR3 in DNA: TGTGCCAGCAGCGATGGACAGGGGGCTTATGGCTACACCTTC.

V is TRBV10-3 and J is TRBJ1-2; weak D call: TRBD1 (6 bases). Germline V lookup: CDR1 ENHRY, CDR2 SYGVKD. There are 12 residues in the CDR3. The germline V and J ends were trimmed by 3 bases and 5 bases, with 7 bases remaining between them. CDR3: CAISDRGYGYTF. In DNA, the CDR3 is TGTGCCATCAGTGACAGGGGTTATGGCTACACCTTC.

The DNA of the CDR3 is TGTGCCAGCAGCCCGGAGTGGTACGAGCAGTACTTC. Protein product: CASSPEWYEQYF. V gene TRBV7-9 combines with J gene TRBJ2-7; no definite D call. Germline CDR1 is SEHNR and CDR2 is FQNEAQ (reference sequence). V lost 5 bases to trimming and J lost 4 bases, with 9 bases between them. The CDR3 length is 12 residues.

The chain joins TRBV4-2 to TRBJ2-7, with D tentatively TRBD1 (6 bases). Trimming shortened V by 4 bases and J by 1 base, and 11 bases separated the two germline ends. Per the germline V gene, CDR1 is LGHNA and CDR2 is YNFKEQ. This CDR3 is 14 amino acids long. The CDR3 loop reads CASSPEQGSYEQYF. Here the CDR3 DNA reads TGTGCCAGCAGCCCCGAACAGGGTTCCTACGAGCAGTACTTC.

With regard to this clone: Different DNA sequences within this sample yield the same CDR3. The genes are TRBV6-1 and TRBJ2-7; 8 nucleotides align to TRBD1. J was trimmed by 2 bases and V by 4 bases; bases with no gene match: 4. Germline V gives CDR1 MNHNS, CDR2 SASEGT. There are 14 residues in the CDR3. CDR3 DNA sequence: TGTGCCAGCAGTGTTTGGACAGGGACCTACGAGCAGTACTTC. Amino acids: CASSVWTGTYEQYF.

The J gene is TRBJ2-1, the V gene TRBV28, with D tentatively TRBD1 or TRBD2 (5 bases each). Trimming removed 10 bases at V and 5 bases at J, with 18 bases between. In germline, CDR1 is MDHEN, CDR2 SYDVKM. The CDR3 consists of 14 residues. The CDR3 region is CATQDIMGDNEQFF. CDR3 DNA: TGTGCCACCCAGGATATAATGGGGGACAATGAGCAGTTCTTC.

A single count supports this clone. This chain uses TRBV5-4 with TRBJ2-5; D ambiguous. CDR1 SGHNT and CDR2 YYREEE come from the germline V gene (reference sequence). The germline V and J ends were trimmed by 4 bases and 2 bases, with 12 bases remaining between them. CDR3 length: 14 amino acids. CDR3 DNA: TGTGCCAGCAGCCTCACAGTGCTTCAAGAGACCCAGTACTTC. Encoded protein: CASSLTVLQETQYF.

The chain employs TRBV7-6 and TRBJ2-7, with 9 bases identical to TRBD1. CDR1 is SGHVS and CDR2 is FNYEAQ in the germline V gene. The trim removed 5 bases at V and 5 bases at J, leaving 7 bases unmatched. This CDR3 is 14 amino acids long. The CDR3 sequence is CASSPGTGWDEQYF. The DNA of the CDR3 is TGTGCCAGCAGCCCTGGGACAGGGTGGGACGAGCAGTACTTC.

The chain has TRBV19 and TRBJ1-2; 7 nucleotides match TRBD1. Germline V gives CDR1 LNHDA, CDR2 SQIVND (reference sequence). The junction had 11 bases not matched to a gene; V was cut back by 3 bases and J by 4 bases. The CDR3 runs 16 residues. Here the CDR3 DNA reads TGTGCCAGTAGTATTTTAGGGACAGACCTGATCTATGGCTACACCTTC. Its translation is CASSILGTDLIYGYTF.

The chain employs TRBV30 and TRBJ2-3; a weak D match, TRBD2 (5 bases). The CDR3 length is 15 residues. In germline, CDR1 is GTSNPN, CDR2 SVGIG (reference sequence). Trimming shortened V by 2 bases and J by 0 bases, and 12 bases separated the two germline ends. The CDR3 bases are TGTGCCTGGAGTACTACGGGGTATAGCACAGATACGCAGTATTTT. Amino acid sequence: CAWSTTGYSTDTQYF.

The chain links TRBV6-6 to TRBJ1-5; TRBD1 matches at 9 bases. V shed 2 bases, J shed 6 bases, and the junction held 5 bases outside the gene matches. Germline V gene lookup returns CDR1 MNHNY and CDR2 SVGAGI (reference sequence). The CDR3 spans 15 residues. The CDR3 region has the DNA TGTGCCAGCAGTTACGGGGACAGGGTTCCTCAGCCCCAGCATTTT. This sequence encodes CASSYGDRVPQPQHF.

This chain connects TRBV11-2 to TRBJ2-7; D possibly uses TRBD1 or TRBD2 (5 bases each). Germline loops: CDR1 SGHAT, CDR2 FQNNGV. Deletions cut 0 bases from V and 3 bases from J, with 6 bases between. CDR3 length equals 13 residues. This CDR3 is CASSLEGVYEQYF. CDR3 bases: TGTGCCAGCAGCTTAGAGGGGGTCTACGAGCAGTACTTC.

CDR3 sequence: CASSLDRGLFGYTF. The CDR3 DNA follows: TGTGCCAGCAGCTTGGACAGGGGGCTTTTTGGCTACACCTTC. The chain joins TRBV7-9 to TRBJ1-2, with 11 bases aligning to TRBD1. V was pared by 3 bases and J by 7 bases, with 4 bases of the junction left unmatched. Germline V gene sequence: CDR1 SEHNR, CDR2 FQNEAQ (reference sequence). This CDR3 has 14 amino acids.

A word on this clone: The sample carries other DNA sequences with the same CDR3. The chain carries TRBV5-1 and TRBJ2-7; D perhaps matches TRBD1 (6 bases). Germline V CDR1 and CDR2: SGHRS, YFSETQ. V was clipped by 4 bases and J by 6 bases, with 11 bases between them. The CDR3 contains 12 residues. DNA of the CDR3: TGCGCCAGCAGCCTCACAGGGTCCGAGCAGTACTTC. As protein: CASSLTGSEQYF.

The chain recombines TRBV4-1 with TRBJ2-7; 8 nucleotides agree with TRBD2. With V trimmed by 3 bases and J by 4 bases, 8 bases remained unmatched. The CDR3 runs to 15 residues. The germline CDR1 and CDR2 sequences are MGHRA and YSYEKL. The CDR3 DNA reads as TGCGCCAGCAGCCATGCCGTTCGGGGGGGTTACGAGCAGTACTTC. Translation gives CASSHAVRGGYEQYF.

V is TRBV27 and J is TRBJ1-4; no definite D call. V dropped 2 bases and J dropped 8 bases, with 12 bases sitting between them. The germline V gene encodes CDR1 MNHEY and CDR2 SMNVEV (reference sequence). The CDR3 runs 14 residues. The CDR3 protein is CASSLVGAREKLFF. The CDR3, as DNA: TGTGCCAGCAGTTTAGTAGGCGCTCGGGAAAAACTGTTTTTT. Together with reference TRBV27 and TRBJ1-4, the CDR3 gives the full variable domain: EAQVTQNPRYLITVTGKKLTVTCSQNMNHEYMSWYRQDPGLGLRQIYYSMNVEVTDKGDVPEGYKVSRKEKRNFPLILESPSPNQTSLYFCASSLVGAREKLFFGSGTQLSVL.